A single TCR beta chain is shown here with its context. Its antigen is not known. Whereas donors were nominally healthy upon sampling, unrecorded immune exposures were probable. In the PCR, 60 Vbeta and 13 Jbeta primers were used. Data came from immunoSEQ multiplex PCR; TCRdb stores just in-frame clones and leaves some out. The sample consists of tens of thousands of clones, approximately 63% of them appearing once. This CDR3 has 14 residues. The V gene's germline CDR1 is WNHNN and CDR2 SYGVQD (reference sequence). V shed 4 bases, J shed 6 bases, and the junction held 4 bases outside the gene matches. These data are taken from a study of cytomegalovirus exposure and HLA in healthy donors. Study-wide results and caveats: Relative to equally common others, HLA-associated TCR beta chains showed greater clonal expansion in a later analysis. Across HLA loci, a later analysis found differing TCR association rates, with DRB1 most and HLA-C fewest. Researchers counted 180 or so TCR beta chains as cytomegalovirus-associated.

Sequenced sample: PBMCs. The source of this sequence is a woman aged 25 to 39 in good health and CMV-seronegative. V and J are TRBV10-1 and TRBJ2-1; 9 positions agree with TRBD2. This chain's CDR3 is CASSGGGAFNEQFF. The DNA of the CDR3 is TGCGCCAGCAGTGGCGGGGGGGCCTTCAATGAGCAGTTCTTC.